This TCR beta chain was captured in a study of T cell responses to AZD1222 COVID-19 vaccine. Across the study: Pooled samples include second doses given at about 4 or 12 weeks. Whole-study results and caveats: At baseline, just five to seven AZD1222 recipients tested seropositive.

TCRdb's table, derived via immunoSEQ multiplex PCR, lists solely in-frame clones and lacks some. The sample lists about 140,000 clones; roughly 90% were seen once. Points on this clone: What it binds is not known. At one boundary the junction diverges from the germline segment, which might be a read error.

Per the germline V gene, CDR1 is SQVTM and CDR2 is ANQGSEA. The CDR3 totals 12 residues. This rearrangement joins TRBV29-1 to TRBJ2-1; D remains unclear. The clonotype was recovered from an adult in good health. The sequences come from peripheral blood, collected on day 0 of AZD1222 vaccination. DNA of the CDR3: TGCAGCGTTGGGGCCCCTCGCAATGGGCAGTTCTTC. Its translation is CSVGAPRNGQFF.